This TCR beta chain originates from a study of cytomegalovirus exposure and HLA in healthy donors listed by TCRdb under 2017. Looking at the study overall: According to an earlier analysis of a few hundred of the donors, some 170 million T cells yielded 90 million to 140 million unique TCR beta sequences and around 280 Gb of sequence data. About 280 gigabases of sequencing data and roughly 80 million unique TCR sequences made up an early release that covered fewer than 650 HLA-typed donors. The genetic ancestry cluster associated with self-reported Caucasian donors included around four fifths of the approximately 400 genotyped donors. The aim of the study was to test whether cataloging public T cell receptors could identify signatures of past pathogen exposure. The T cell repertoires of several hundred subjects were profiled by immunosequencing and related to cytomegalovirus serostatus. A separate validation cohort of 90 to 150 different subjects was used in addition to the roughly 670-subject first cohort. The study combined high-throughput TCR immunosequencing, statistical association of individual TCRs with disease status, and machine learning to predict cytomegalovirus infection status. To study patterns of TCR occurrence, a later analysis re-analyzed previously published TCR beta repertoires from 550 to 800 donors and added high-resolution HLA genotyping. In the later analysis, no new phenotypic data were used to find candidate immune exposures; instead, reliance was placed on TCR beta sequences and their occurrence across donors. An earlier analysis of 500 to 650 of the donors applied high-throughput TCR beta sequencing to assess whether each TCR beta V gene segment acted as functional or pseudogenic. Donor age, sex, ethnicity and CMV serostatus were collected together with the repertoire data. Genome-wide SNP genotypes for about three fifths of the roughly 670 donors were used in a later genetic analysis, which treated that subset as a discovery cohort. All discovery cohort repertoires had been generated on a single sequencing platform. Both class I and class II loci were covered by HLA typing, at four-digit resolution. Typing coverage differed by locus: A, B, C, DRB1 and DQB1 were typed in about 620-640 donors, DQA1 in 500 to 550, DPA1 in approximately 600, and DPB1 in 450 to 480. About five DR-DQ haplotypes were treated as single units for association and clustering because of strong linkage in the cohort. Among some 410 genotyped donors of the cohort, an average of approximately 230,000 unique TCR beta nucleotide sequences were sequenced per donor, approximately 20% of them non-productive.

Libraries came from the immunoSEQ multiplex PCR assay. The multiplex PCR relied on a mix of 60 forward primers for TCR Vbeta segments and 13 reverse primers for TCR Jbeta segments. The CDR3 region of rearranged TCR beta genes was amplified from genomic DNA by a multiplex PCR assay. The Illumina HiSeq System was used to sequence the amplified TCR beta libraries as 87-base-pair reads. From the authors' description of their analysis: In a later analysis, roughly 80 million unique TCR beta chains were counted across the roughly 670 repertoires, and roughly 11 million of these chains were shared by at least two donors. A nearest-neighbor algorithm error-corrected the raw reads and collapsed the reads into unique sequences, merging closely related sequences to remove PCR and sequencing errors. V, D and J gene segments were assigned by aligning CDR3 sequences to IMGT reference sequences. For a sequence to be retained, a match of at least six nucleotides was required to both a V gene segment and a J gene segment. Rearrangements were called productive when the CDR3 lacked stop codons and stayed in frame with V and J; all others were non-productive. Following IMGT convention, CDR3 was defined as the stretch from the second conserved V-encoded cysteine to the conserved J-encoded phenylalanine. Sequences without an unambiguous match to a single V gene segment were excluded from the earlier analysis of several hundred of the donors. An earlier analysis of almost 600 of the donors classified V segments as functional when productive rearrangements were above 56.7% and as segregating when the standard deviation between donors was above 5%. A statistical classification framework was built to diagnose cytomegalovirus status from the catalog of TCR beta chain sequences. V and J gene assignment, in a later analysis, came from comparing TCR nucleotide sequences with IMGT/GENE-DB human TR gene sequences. The TCRdist pipeline was used in a later analysis to assign CDR3 sequences and most-parsimonious VDJ recombination scenarios. In a later analysis, every TCR beta chain was defined by the combination of its CDR3 amino acid sequence and its V-gene family, and reads without a unique V-gene family were dropped. In a later analysis, approximately 590 highly shared, low-generation-probability nucleotide sequences were removed to address suspected cross-contamination and a sequencing artifact. A later analysis calculated a clonal expansion index for each public chain from normalized within-repertoire ranks of inferred template counts. In a later analysis, generation probabilities were computed with a VDJ recombination model fitted to out-of-frame rearrangements, and the resulting probabilities were checked against IGoR. Hypergeometric tests were used in a later analysis to score TCR-TCR, TCR-HLA and TCR-CMV co-occurrence, with a repertoire-size bias correction applied to the TCR pairs. To estimate false discovery rates, a later analysis permuted the HLA or CMV assignments 20 times. In a later analysis, co-occurring TCRs were grouped using DBSCAN, with TCRdist sequence similarity added in when clustering inside HLA-allele-positive subsets. For co-occurrence clustering, repertoires with fewer than 30,000 or more than 120,000 public chains were excluded, along with 4 to 6 repertoires with anomalous nucleotide sharing. This immuneACCESS table, as held by TCRdb, lists in-frame sequences with V and J called but not all clones. Of the missing ones, under half trace to an unresolved V gene in checked studies; the others have no known cause. V and J calls and clone size are as listed in that table; D and trimming were resolved from the DNA. The sample yields roughly 180,000 clones; about 83% were counted once. The top ten clones comprise 4.8% of the sample.

As for this clone: Which antigen it targets is not known. Base-call qualities are not available, and no considerably larger clone is one nucleotide away.

The cohort was made up of under 800 healthy bone marrow donors. Cohort members were all nominally healthy when sampled, although unrecorded immune exposures were likely present. The donor tested CMV seropositive and was one of the 289 seropositive cohort members. A peripheral blood sample was collected from each donor, and TCR beta sequencing was performed on peripheral blood mononuclear cells. Genomic DNA extraction from the blood cell samples was performed with the Qiagen DNeasy Blood Extraction Kit. Here is what the overall study found, with its caveats: In a later analysis, several top co-occurrence clusters were reported to appear linked to parvovirus B19, influenza, CMV and Epstein-Barr virus. The authors suggested that the approach could potentially be extended to other disease states and immunological phenotypes. In a later analysis, the rate of TCR association differed among HLA loci, with DRB1 alleles having the most associated TCRs and HLA-C alleles having the fewest. The cohort was sequenced for TCR beta chains only, and without alpha or paired-chain data the features that could be detected were limited. A further reported finding was that TCR beta sequences accurately predicted the HLA-A and HLA-B alleles for most subjects in the first cohort. Around 16 rarely observed V segments, including chromosome 9 orphons, were excluded from the earlier analysis of some 590 of the donors because counts were too low. Some IMGT-functional V segments, including TRBV6-2 and TRBV6-3, could not be distinguished by the 87-base-pair reads and were therefore excluded. The study gave a list of under 200 TCR beta chains associated with cytomegalovirus. V-gene and J-gene trimming of TCR beta chains was associated with a missense DCLRE1C variant in a later genetic analysis, and the association was replicated in an independent cohort. Broadly in line with IMGT annotations, most TCR beta V segments showed up in productive rearrangements about 87% or about 30% of the time in an earlier analysis of around 550 of the donors. For the cohort, immune exposure information was limited to CMV serostatus. When HLA alleles, especially DR and DQ, strongly co-occurred, attributing TCR associations to individual alleles was difficult. In a later analysis, HLA-associated TCR beta chains showed more clonal expansion and lower generation probabilities than non-associated chains that were equally common. While some public TCRs were present in many individuals, most TCR sequences turned up only very rarely across donors. A cluster of highly shared sequence variants was judged likely to represent a technical artifact of the sequencing pipeline. Roughly uniform sequencing depth across donors was assumed in presence/absence analyses, although this assumption may not hold. Linkage disequilibrium might explain the correlated functional status among segregating V segments, but an unknown experimental factor could not be excluded. The classifier was reported to diagnose cytomegalovirus status with high specificity and sensitivity in both the original and validation cohorts. A few of the identified cytomegalovirus-associated TCR beta chains were confirmed in vitro to be specific for cytomegalovirus antigens. In a later genetic analysis, fewer N-insertions in productive TCRs were reported among donors in an Asian-associated ancestry cluster than the roughly 700-donor mean. HLA typing was unavailable for some donors at each locus, so association tests used only the typed subset. A later analysis associated about 17,000 TCR beta sequences with specific HLA alleles at a false discovery rate of 0.05. In a later analysis, most CMV-associated TCR beta chains were found to appear HLA-restricted, with HLA associations seemingly driven largely by CMV exposure.

The CDR3 has 14 amino acids, counting the end cysteine and phenylalanine. Only the CDR3 part of the read is kept: 42 bases, read in frame from the first base. Trimming leaves V shorter by 0 bases and J shorter by 4 bases, with the junction holding 2 bases beyond the gene matches. CDR1 and CDR2 are read off the germline V gene as SGHRS and YFSETQ. The receptor was isolated from a girl between 5 and 17 years old in good health and CMV-seropositive. Sequenced input: PBMCs. The chain is assembled from TRBV5-1 and TRBJ2-5; a stretch of 8 junction bases matches TRBD1. The sequence in DNA is TGCGCCAGCAGCTTGGGGACAGGGTCAGAGACCCAGTACTTC. Its translation is CASSLGTGSETQYF.